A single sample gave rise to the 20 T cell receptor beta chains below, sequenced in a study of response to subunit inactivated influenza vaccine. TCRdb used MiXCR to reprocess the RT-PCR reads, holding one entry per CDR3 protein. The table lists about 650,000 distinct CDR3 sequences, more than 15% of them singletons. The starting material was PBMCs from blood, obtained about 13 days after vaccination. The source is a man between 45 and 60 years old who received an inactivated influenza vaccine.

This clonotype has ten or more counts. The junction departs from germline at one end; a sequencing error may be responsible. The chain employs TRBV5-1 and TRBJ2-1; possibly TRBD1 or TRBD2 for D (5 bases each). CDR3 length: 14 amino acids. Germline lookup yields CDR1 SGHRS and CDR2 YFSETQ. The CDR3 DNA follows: TGCGCCAGCAGCTTGGCCGGGGCCACTAATGAACAGTTCTTC. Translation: CASSLAGATNEQFF.

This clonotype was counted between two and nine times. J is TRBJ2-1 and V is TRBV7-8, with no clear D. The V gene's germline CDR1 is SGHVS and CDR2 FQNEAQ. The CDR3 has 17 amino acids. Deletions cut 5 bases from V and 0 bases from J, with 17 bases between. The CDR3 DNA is TGTGCCAGCAGCCCCGGCCCTGGCAGGAGCTCCTACAATGAGCAGTTCTTC. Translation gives CASSPGPGRSSYNEQFF.

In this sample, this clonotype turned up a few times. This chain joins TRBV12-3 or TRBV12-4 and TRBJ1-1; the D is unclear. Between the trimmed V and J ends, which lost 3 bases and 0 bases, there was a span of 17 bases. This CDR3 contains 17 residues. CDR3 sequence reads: CASSLLSLSTMNTEAFF. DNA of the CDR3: TGTGCCAGCAGTTTGCTTTCACTATCCACCATGAACACTGAAGCTTTCTTT.

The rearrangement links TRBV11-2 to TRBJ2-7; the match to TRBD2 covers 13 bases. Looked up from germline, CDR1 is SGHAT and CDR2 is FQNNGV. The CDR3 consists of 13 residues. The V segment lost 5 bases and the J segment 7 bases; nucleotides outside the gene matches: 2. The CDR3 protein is CASSAGLAGEQYF. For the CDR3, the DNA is TGTGCCAGCAGCGCGGGACTAGCGGGAGAGCAGTACTTC.

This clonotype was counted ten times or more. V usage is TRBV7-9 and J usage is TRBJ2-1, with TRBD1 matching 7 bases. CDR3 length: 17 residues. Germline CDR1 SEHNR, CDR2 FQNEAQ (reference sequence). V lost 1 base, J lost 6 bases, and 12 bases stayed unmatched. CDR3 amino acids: CASSLGEVRQGRNEQFF. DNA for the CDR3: TGTGCCAGCAGCTTAGGCGAGGTGAGACAGGGTCGCAATGAGCAGTTCTTC.

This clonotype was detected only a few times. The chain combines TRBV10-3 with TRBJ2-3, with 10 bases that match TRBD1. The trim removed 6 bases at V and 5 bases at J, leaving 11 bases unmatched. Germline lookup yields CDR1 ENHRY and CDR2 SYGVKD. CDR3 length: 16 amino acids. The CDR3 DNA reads TGTGCCATCAGGGACCTTGGGACAGGGGTTTTAGATACGCAGTATTTT. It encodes CAIRDLGTGVLDTQYF.

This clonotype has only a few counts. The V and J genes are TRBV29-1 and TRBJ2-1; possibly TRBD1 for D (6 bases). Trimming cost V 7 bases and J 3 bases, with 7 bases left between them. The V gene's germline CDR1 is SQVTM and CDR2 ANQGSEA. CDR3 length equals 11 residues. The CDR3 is CSGGHYNEQFF. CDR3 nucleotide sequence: TGCAGCGGGGGACACTACAATGAGCAGTTCTTC.

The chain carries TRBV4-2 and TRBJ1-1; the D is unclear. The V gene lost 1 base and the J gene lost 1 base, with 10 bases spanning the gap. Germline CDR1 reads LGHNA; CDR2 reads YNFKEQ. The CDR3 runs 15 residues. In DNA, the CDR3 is TGTGCCAGCAGCCAAGGGACCGGAAAGAACACTGAAGCTTTCTTT. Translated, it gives CASSQGTGKNTEAFF.

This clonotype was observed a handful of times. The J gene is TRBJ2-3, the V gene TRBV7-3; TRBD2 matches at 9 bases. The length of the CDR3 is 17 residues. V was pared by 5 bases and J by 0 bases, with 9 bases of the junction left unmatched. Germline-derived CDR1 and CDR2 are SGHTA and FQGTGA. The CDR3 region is CASSLEALAGSTDTQYF. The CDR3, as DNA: TGTGCCAGCAGCCTAGAGGCCCTAGCGGGGAGCACAGATACGCAGTATTTT. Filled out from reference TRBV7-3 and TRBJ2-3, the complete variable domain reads GAGVSQTPSNKVTEKGKYVELRCDPISGHTALYWYRQSLGQGPEFLIYFQGTGAADDSGLPNDRFFAVRPEGSVSTLKIQRTERGDSAVYLCASSLEALAGSTDTQYFGPGTRLTVL.

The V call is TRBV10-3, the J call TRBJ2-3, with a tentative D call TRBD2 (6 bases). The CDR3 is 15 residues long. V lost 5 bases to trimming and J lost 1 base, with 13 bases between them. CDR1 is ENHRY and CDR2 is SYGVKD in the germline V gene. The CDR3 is CAISSSVGGTDTQYF. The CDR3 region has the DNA TGTGCCATCAGTTCTAGCGTTGGGGGCACAGATACGCAGTATTTT.

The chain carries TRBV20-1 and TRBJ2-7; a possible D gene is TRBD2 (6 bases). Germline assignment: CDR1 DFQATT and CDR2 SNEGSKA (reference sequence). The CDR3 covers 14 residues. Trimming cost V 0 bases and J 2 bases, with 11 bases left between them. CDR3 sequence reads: CSARELSGPYEQYF. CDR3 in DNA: TGCAGTGCTAGAGAGCTTAGCGGCCCCTACGAGCAGTACTTC.

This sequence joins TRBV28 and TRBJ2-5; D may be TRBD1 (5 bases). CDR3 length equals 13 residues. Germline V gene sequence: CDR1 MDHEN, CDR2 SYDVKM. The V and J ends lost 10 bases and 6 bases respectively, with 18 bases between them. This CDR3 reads CATTVRQPKTQYF. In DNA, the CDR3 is TGTGCCACCACAGTAAGACAGCCCAAGACCCAGTACTTC. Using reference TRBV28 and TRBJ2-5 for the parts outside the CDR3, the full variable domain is DVKVTQSSRYLVKRTGEKVFLECVQDMDHENMFWYRQDPGLGLRLIYFSYDVKMKEKGDIPEGYSVSREKKERFSLILESASTNQTSMYLCATTVRQPKTQYFGPGTRLLVL.

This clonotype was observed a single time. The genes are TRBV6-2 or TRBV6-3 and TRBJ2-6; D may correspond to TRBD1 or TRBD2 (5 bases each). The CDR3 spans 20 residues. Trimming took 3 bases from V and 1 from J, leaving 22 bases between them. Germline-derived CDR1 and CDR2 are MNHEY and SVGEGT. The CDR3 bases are TGTGCCAGCAGTTATAACCCCCTCAGGGAGTCGGGTTCTGGGGCCAACGTCCTGACTTTC. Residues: CASSYNPLRESGSGANVLTF.

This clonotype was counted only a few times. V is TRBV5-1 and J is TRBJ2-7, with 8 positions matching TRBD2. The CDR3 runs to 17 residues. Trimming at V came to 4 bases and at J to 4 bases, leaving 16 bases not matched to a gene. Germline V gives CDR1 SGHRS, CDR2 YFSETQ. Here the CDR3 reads CASSPGGGLAGKYEQYF. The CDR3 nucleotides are TGCGCCAGCAGCCCAGGAGGAGGACTAGCCGGGAAATACGAGCAGTACTTC.

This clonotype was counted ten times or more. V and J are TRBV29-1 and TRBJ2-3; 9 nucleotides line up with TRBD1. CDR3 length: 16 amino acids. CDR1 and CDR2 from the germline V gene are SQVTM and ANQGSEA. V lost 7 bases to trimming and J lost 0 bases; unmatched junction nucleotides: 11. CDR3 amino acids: CSARGKGQGSTDTQYF. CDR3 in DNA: TGCAGCGCGCGAGGAAAGGGACAGGGAAGCACAGATACGCAGTATTTT.

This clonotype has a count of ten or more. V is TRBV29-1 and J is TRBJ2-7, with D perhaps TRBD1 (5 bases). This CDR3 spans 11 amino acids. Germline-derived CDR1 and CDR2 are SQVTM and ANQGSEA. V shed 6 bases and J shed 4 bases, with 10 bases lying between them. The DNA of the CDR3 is TGCAGCGTAGCGACAGCATACGAGCAGTACTTC. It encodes CSVATAYEQYF.

The CDR3, as DNA: TGTGCCAGCAGTTACTCGAGGAGGACAGGGAATAATTCACCCCTCCACTTT. Protein product: CASSYSRRTGNNSPLHF. V gene TRBV6-2 or TRBV6-3 combines with J gene TRBJ1-6; 8 bases match TRBD1. Germline CDR1 and CDR2: MNHEY and SVGEGT. The CDR3 is 17 amino acids. V lost 0 bases and J lost 5; bases outside the gene matches: 6.

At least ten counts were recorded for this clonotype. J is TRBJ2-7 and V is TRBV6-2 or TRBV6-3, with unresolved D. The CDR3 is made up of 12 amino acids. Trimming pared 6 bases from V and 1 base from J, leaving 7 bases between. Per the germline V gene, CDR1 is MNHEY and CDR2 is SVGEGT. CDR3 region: CASRTASYEQYF. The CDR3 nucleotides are TGTGCCAGCAGAACAGCTTCCTACGAGCAGTACTTC.

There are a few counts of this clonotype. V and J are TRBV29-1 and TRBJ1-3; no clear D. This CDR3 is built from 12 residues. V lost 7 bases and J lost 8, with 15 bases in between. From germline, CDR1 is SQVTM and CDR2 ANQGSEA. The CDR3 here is CSGQRGGDTIYF. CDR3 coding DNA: TGCAGCGGCCAGCGGGGTGGCGACACCATATATTTT. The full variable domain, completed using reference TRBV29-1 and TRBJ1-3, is SAVISQKPSRDICQRGTSLTIQCQVDSQVTMMFWYRQQPGQSLTLIATANQGSEATYESGFVIDKFPISRPNLTFSTLTVSNMSPEDSSIYLCSGQRGGDTIYFGEGSWLTVV.

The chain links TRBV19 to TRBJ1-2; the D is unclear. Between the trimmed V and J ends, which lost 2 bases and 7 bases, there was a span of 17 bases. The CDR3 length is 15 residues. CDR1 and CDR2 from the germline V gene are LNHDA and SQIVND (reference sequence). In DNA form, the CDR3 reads TGTGCCAGTAGTATAATGCTGGACTCCGTAGCTGGCTACACCTTC. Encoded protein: CASSIMLDSVAGYTF. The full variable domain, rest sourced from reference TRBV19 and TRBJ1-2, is DGGITQSPKYLFRKEGQNVTLSCEQNLNHDAMYWYRQDPGQGLRLIYYSQIVNDFQKGDIAEGYSVSREKKESFPLTVTSAQKNPTAFYLCASSIMLDSVAGYTFGSGTRLTVV.